This record concerns one TCR beta chain sequence. This record belongs to a study of blood T cell repertoires in COVID-19. Study-wide background: Sources were T cells, B-cell-depleted T cells, or PBMCs; the material itself was cDNA or gDNA.

Trimming stripped 2 bases from V and 1 base from J, with 8 bases between. Germline V lookup: CDR1 MDHEN, CDR2 SYDVKM. The CDR3 runs to 14 residues. In the study's own analysis: By means of reference gene primer amplification, nucleated cell counts were estimated. Produced via immunoSEQ multiplex PCR; TCRdb's table is partial and in-frame only. V, J and clone size are taken as reported in that table, and D and trimming were inferred from the DNA itself. The table includes around 250,000 clones, 65% to 90% detected once. The sequence was obtained from a woman in her 50s with acute COVID-19. The sequenced sample was PBMCs or T cells enriched from blood (not recorded which). V and J are TRBV28 and TRBJ1-1, with D possibly being TRBD1 (5 bases). For the CDR3, the DNA is TGTGCCAGCAGTTTAAGGGGCGAGAACACTGAAGCTTTCTTT. This gives the protein CASSLRGENTEAFF.